The source of this TCR beta chain is a study of human thymus T cells. Whole-study findings and limits: V and J genes seemed to be used with bias in thymic and blood repertoires. Related research found strongly overlapping thymic repertoires in unrelated individuals.

As to this clone: Its target is unknown.

Generated by immunoSEQ multiplex PCR, the TCRdb table keeps only in-frame clones and is missing some. The data hold around 130,000 clones, with more than 90% observed a single time. Resections removed during corrective heart surgery provided the thymus tissue used. The people who donated were healthy Finnish babies having corrective surgery for congenital heart defects. The clonotype was recovered from a boy in the first two years of life with a congenital heart defect but otherwise immunologically healthy. Sequenced material: thymus tissue.

CDR3 sequence reads: CASSHTRVYNEQFF. The CDR3 nucleotides are TGTGCCAGCAGCCATACCAGGGTCTACAATGAGCAGTTCTTC. V and J are TRBV28 and TRBJ2-1, with D possibly being TRBD1 (5 bases). This CDR3 contains 14 residues. Trimming left V 6 bases short and J 3 bases short, with 12 bases between. CDR1 is MDHEN, CDR2 SYDVKM, per germline.